This TCR beta chain was sequenced in a study of blood T cell repertoires in COVID-19. The V end was cut by 7 bases, the J end by 1 base, with 13 bases between. CDR3 size: 14 residues. Germline CDR1 and CDR2: MNHEY and SVGAGI. Repertoires were generated with immunoSEQ multiplex PCR, while TCRdb's copy carries only in-frame clones and drops some. The sample contains 180,000 or so clones, around 83% of which appear only once. The rearrangement joins TRBV6-5 to TRBJ1-1; D is undetermined. The sequence derives from a man aged 18 to 29 with acute or convalescent COVID-19. Sequencing input: peripheral blood. CDR3 sequence reads: CASTPSVRNTEAFF. DNA of the CDR3: TGTGCCAGCACCCCGTCGGTCCGGAACACTGAAGCTTTCTTT.